The rows below give T cell receptor beta chains drawn from one sample of a study of early T cells in non-severe SARS-CoV-2 infection. TCRdb reanalysed the 5' RACE reads using MiXCR and keeps one entry per CDR3 protein. The data show roughly 120,000 distinct CDR3 sequences, approximately 15% seen once. Sequenced input: whole blood. The source is an adult who was a healthcare worker with PCR-confirmed SARS-CoV-2 infection or an uninfected control (not recorded which). Both conserved end residues are part of each CDR3. A D gene is named only where the DNA matches it firmly. Clone size is stated in some rows and not others, as once, few, many or a class when expanded.

D	V	J	size	CDR3	DNA
TRBD2	TRBV28	TRBJ2-2	-	CASSQRETSGVRGNTGELFF	TGTGCCAGCAGCCAACGTGAGACTAGCGGGGTCAGGGGAAACACCGGGGAGCTGTTTTTT
-	TRBV10-3	TRBJ1-2	few	CAISEGIEGYTF	TGTGCCATCAGTGAGGGGATTGAGGGCTACACCTTC
-	TRBV28	TRBJ1-1	-	CASRTGSLNTEAFF	TGTGCCAGCAGGACAGGTTCCCTGAACACTGAAGCTTTCTTT
-	TRBV30	TRBJ2-7	many	CAWTTRASQGEQYF	TGTGCCTGGACCACCCGGGCCTCCCAAGGCGAGCAGTACTTC
-	TRBV3-1	TRBJ1-1	-	CASSPWITNTEAFF	TGTGCCAGCAGCCCATGGATCACAAACACTGAAGCTTTCTTT
TRBD2	TRBV7-6	TRBJ2-1	-	CASSSVSGGASNEQFF	TGTGCCAGCAGCTCAGTGAGCGGGGGGGCCTCGAATGAGCAGTTCTTC
-	TRBV5-6	TRBJ2-5	-	CASSLLAAQETQYF	TGTGCCAGCAGCTTACTAGCAGCTCAAGAGACCCAGTACTTC
-	TRBV5-1	TRBJ2-7	few	CASSATQNEQYF	TGCGCCAGCAGCGCCACGCAGAACGAGCAGTACTTC
-	TRBV5-1	TRBJ2-3	many	CASSLRGSPDTQYF	TGCGCCAGCAGCTTGCGGGGCTCCCCAGATACGCAGTATTTT
-	TRBV3-1	TRBJ2-1	few	CASSLGTEQFF	TGTGCCAGCAGCCTCGGGACAGAGCAGTTCTTC
TRBD1	TRBV6-2/TRBV6-3	TRBJ2-1	-	CASSLELRTGGDEQFF	TGTGCCAGCAGCCTAGAGCTAAGGACAGGGGGGGATGAGCAGTTCTTC
-	TRBV4-1	TRBJ2-1	-	CASSLPGMGEQFF	TGCGCCAGCAGTCTCCCCGGAATGGGTGAGCAGTTCTTC
TRBD1	TRBV10-3	TRBJ1-2	-	CAISESTGGNGYTF	TGTGCCATCAGTGAGTCTACAGGGGGCAATGGCTACACCTTC
-	TRBV20-1	TRBJ2-1	many	CSAPRRGYTRDEQFF	TGCAGTGCCCCCCGGCGGGGCTACACGAGGGATGAGCAGTTCTTC
-	TRBV5-1	TRBJ1-6	many	CASSSAGERNSPLHF	TGCGCCAGCAGCTCCGCCGGGGAGCGTAATTCACCCCTCCACTTT
TRBD2	TRBV20-1	TRBJ2-5	few	CSARAIGTSGGQETQYF	TGCAGTGCTAGAGCTATCGGGACTAGCGGGGGGCAAGAGACCCAGTACTTC
-	TRBV4-1	TRBJ2-7	once	CASSQEPEIQQYF	TGCGCCAGCAGCCAAGAGCCGGAAATACAGCAGTACTTC
-	TRBV12-3/TRBV12-4	TRBJ1-5	few	CASREASGEPQHF	TGTGCCAGCAGAGAAGCAAGCGGTGAGCCCCAGCATTTT
-	TRBV5-1	TRBJ2-3	few	CASSLRTSTDTQYF	TGCGCCAGCAGCTTGAGAACTAGCACAGATACGCAGTATTTT
TRBD2	TRBV4-1	TRBJ2-4	few	CASSPRDSGGTVQYF	TGCGCCAGCAGCCCCCGGGATAGCGGGGGAACCGTTCAGTACTTC
-	TRBV30	TRBJ1-5	-	CAWSVISNQPQHF	TGTGCCTGGAGTGTAATTTCGAATCAGCCCCAGCATTTT
-	TRBV7-9	TRBJ2-3	-	CASSLKGGAADTQYF	TGTGCCAGCAGCTTAAAAGGGGGGGCCGCAGATACGCAGTATTTT
-	TRBV7-9	TRBJ2-5	-	CASSLDIQTQYF	TGTGCCAGCAGCTTAGACATCCAGACCCAGTACTTC
-	TRBV7-2	TRBJ1-2	-	CASTVTGTSNYGYTF	TGTGCCAGCACCGTGACAGGAACTTCTAACTATGGCTACACCTTC
TRBD2	TRBV20-1	TRBJ2-5	-	CSAENPGGFPTQYF	TGCAGTGCCGAGAACCCGGGAGGCTTCCCGACCCAGTACTTC
-	TRBV7-9	TRBJ2-3	few	CASSFPGTDTQYF	TGTGCCAGCAGCTTCCCCGGCACAGATACGCAGTATTTT
-	TRBV12-3/TRBV12-4	TRBJ1-2	few	CASSTRGAGYTF	TGTGCCAGCAGTACCAGGGGTGCTGGCTACACCTTC
-	TRBV5-5	TRBJ2-7	-	CASSLSGAREQYF	TGTGCCAGCAGCTTATCGGGGGCGCGGGAGCAGTACTTC
-	TRBV7-6	TRBJ1-1	few	CASSPREATEAFF	TGTGCCAGCAGCCCAAGGGAGGCCACTGAAGCTTTCTTT
-	TRBV3-1	TRBJ1-2	few	CASSQWAVLNYGYTF	TGTGCCAGCAGCCAATGGGCAGTCCTAAACTATGGCTACACCTTC
-	TRBV3-1	TRBJ1-4	few	CASSQNIQKLFF	TGTGCCAGCAGCCAAAACATCCAAAAACTGTTTTTT
-	TRBV20-1	TRBJ1-2	many	CSASDGQLGYTF	TGCAGTGCTAGTGACGGACAGCTCGGCTACACCTTC
-	TRBV18	TRBJ1-1	-	CASSPVSRQYTEAFF	TGTGCCAGCTCACCAGTCAGTCGACAGTACACTGAAGCTTTCTTT
-	TRBV19	TRBJ2-3	-	CASSIGPATAVTQYF	TGTGCCAGTAGTATAGGCCCCGCAACAGCCGTTACGCAGTATTTT
-	TRBV4-1	TRBJ2-1	many	CASSRSYIGNEQFF	TGCGCCAGCAGCCGAAGTTACATCGGAAATGAGCAGTTCTTC
-	TRBV19	TRBJ1-5	few	CASRMGASNQPQHF	TGTGCCAGTAGAATGGGGGCTAGCAATCAGCCCCAGCATTTT
-	TRBV5-1	TRBJ2-2	few	CASSLAGGGELFF	TGCGCCAGCAGCTTGGCGGGCGGCGGGGAGCTGTTTTTT
TRBD2	TRBV30	TRBJ2-5	-	CAWRLAGIQETQYF	TGTGCCTGGAGACTAGCGGGGATCCAAGAGACCCAGTACTTC
-	TRBV2	TRBJ2-1	-	CASSENSDVEQFF	TGTGCCAGCAGTGAAAATTCCGATGTGGAGCAGTTCTTC
TRBD1	TRBV2	TRBJ2-7	-	CASSGLGQGFWEQYF	TGTGCCAGCAGTGGTCTAGGACAGGGGTTTTGGGAGCAGTACTTC
-	TRBV4-1	TRBJ1-2	few	CASSQDMAGNYGYTF	TGCGCCAGCAGCCAAGATATGGCAGGAAACTATGGCTACACCTTC
TRBD2	TRBV28	TRBJ2-7	few	CASRPSGTVYEQYF	TGTGCCAGCAGGCCGAGCGGGACCGTGTACGAGCAGTACTTC
-	TRBV18	TRBJ1-1	-	CASFSTWDDTEAFF	TGTGCCAGCTTCTCGACGTGGGACGACACTGAAGCTTTCTTT
TRBD1	TRBV12-3/TRBV12-4	TRBJ1-2	-	CASSFRQGTNYGYTF	TGTGCCAGCAGTTTTCGACAGGGGACTAACTATGGCTACACCTTC
-	TRBV2	TRBJ2-1	few	CASSEEDTGVNEQFF	TGTGCCAGCAGTGAAGAAGATACAGGAGTCAATGAGCAGTTCTTC
TRBD2	TRBV5-4	TRBJ2-1	many	CASSPSGGGDYNEQFF	TGTGCCAGCAGCCCATCCGGCGGGGGTGACTACAATGAGCAGTTCTTC
-	TRBV29-1	TRBJ2-3	few	CSVGARGTDTQYF	TGCAGCGTTGGAGCACGGGGCACAGATACGCAGTATTTT
-	TRBV29-1	TRBJ1-4	-	CSVLGAEHEKLFF	TGCAGCGTCCTAGGGGCAGAGCATGAAAAACTGTTTTTT
TRBD1	TRBV2	TRBJ1-2	-	CAGGQGASGYTF	TGTGCCGGAGGACAGGGGGCAAGTGGCTACACCTTC
-	TRBV9	TRBJ1-1	once	CASSLYAGAEAFF	TGTGCCAGCAGTCTCTACGCCGGGGCAGAAGCTTTCTTT
-	TRBV27	TRBJ2-7	few	CASSFGGGAELF	-